The sequence of this TCR beta chain was determined in a study of T cells in Graves' hyperthyroidism and ophthalmopathy (dated by TCRdb to between 2018 and 2021). Regarding the study in general: Peripheral blood samples were taken at initial diagnosis, before any treatment was given. To identify TCR V-J signatures that set the groups apart, the researchers used a discovery cohort of 100 patients, made up of 43 with Graves' ophthalmopathy and 57 with stable Graves' hyperthyroidism. Prospective prediction of ophthalmopathy was tested in an independent validation cohort consisting of about 19 hyperthyroidism patients and over 15 patients who later progressed to ophthalmopathy. The approximately 100 discovery patients were divided at random into training and test sets in a 7:3 ratio. The study also compared thyroid tissue and blood T-cell repertoires from 6 or 7 Graves' hyperthyroidism patients. Once sampling was done, hyperthyroidism patients were given methimazole at a starting dose of 30 mg daily, whereas ophthalmopathy patients were given high-dose intravenous methylprednisolone. The paper reports TCR Vbeta CDR3 sequencing of some 140 peripheral blood samples: 43 ophthalmopathy, roughly 80 hyperthyroidism and roughly 17 progressor patients.

This clonotype has more than one count but fewer than ten. Which antigen it targets is not known. The input lacks base qualities; no much larger clone sits a single base away. TCR beta CDR3 regions were amplified from RNA transcripts. The first round of RT-PCR for the TCR CDR3 was performed with the HTBI primer set and the Qiagen OneStep RT-PCR kit. Libraries were constructed in a second round of multiplex PCR, after which size selection and purification were carried out. Libraries were sequenced paired-end with 100 bp reads on an Illumina HiSeq2000. The published analysis was carried out like this. SOAPnuke was used to process the raw data, throwing out any read that contained adapters or uncalled bases, had a mean Phred below 15, or lacked an exact constant-primer or identifier match. COPE v1.2.5 was used to merge high-quality paired reads, and clonotypes were defined as unique nucleotide sequences. Clonotypes were aligned to IMGT TRBV, TRBD and TRBJ reference segments using MiTCR v1.1. The analysis was restricted to V-J combinations with a frequency above 0.0001, which together covered 99.2% of the repertoires. A TCS score was defined as the ratio between F50 (clonal expansion) and ExV (chaos), using BLOSUM62-based TCRdist between CDR3 peptides within each V-J. Welch's t-statistics and random forest reduced around 510 V-J features to about 13, which were used in a naive Bayes classifier (R e1071). In-frame beta chains were kept once TCRdb had trimmed the public reads at Q25 with fastp and called clones with MiXCR. One record per CDR3 amino acid sequence lists the most common genes and DNA. The V and J calls come from TCRdb's annotation, not from the publication. The sample table lists hundreds of thousands of distinct CDR3 sequences, approximately 15% of them with a count of one. The ten largest make up approximately 3.5% of the sample.

Moderately to severely active disease, a Clinical Activity Score of at least 3, a NOSPECS grade of at least 4, and a duration under 3 months were present in ophthalmopathy patients. The study excluded patients with uncontrolled infections, other autoimmune diseases, pregnancy or lactation. Clinical symptoms, serum thyroxine and TRAb, thyroid ultrasound, and orbital computed tomography formed the basis for the diagnoses. Ficoll-Paque density gradient centrifugation was used to isolate PBMCs from around 9.1 ml of fresh peripheral blood. Total RNA was extracted with Trizol reagent, and quality was checked on an Agilent 2100 Bioanalyzer. What the work shows at the level of the full study, not this receptor alone: Blood samples also contained most of the expanded thyroid clonotypes (frequency above 0.001), which suggests that blood repertoires may reflect thyroid immune responses. In validation, progression to ophthalmopathy was predicted by the model with nearly 71% sensitivity and under 85% specificity, a median of approximately 6.5 months before onset. Sample size was not statistically predetermined, and investigators were not blinded to group allocation. In cross-validation, a model built on a 13 V-J signature told ophthalmopathy apart from stable hyperthyroidism with approximately 90% sensitivity and 81% to 82% specificity, and in testing the same model reached 80%/75%.

V loses 1 base, J loses 7 bases, and the germline ends lie 5 bases apart. Measured from the cysteine to the phenylalanine, the CDR3 is 12 residues long. The kept DNA is CDR3 alone, 36 bases in frame from the first base. From the germline V gene, CDR1 is MDHEN and CDR2 is SYDVKM. The chain uses TRBV28 and TRBJ1-5; the D segment cannot be called with confidence. This receptor was identified in a woman between 40 and 55 years old with Graves' ophthalmopathy. Sequenced material: blood. The DNA sequence reads TGTGCCAGCAGTTTATACGTCCAGCCCCAGCATTTT. This gives the protein CASSLYVQPQHF.